The clone carrying this TCR beta chain was detected a few times. Its antigen is not identified. The sample belongs to a study of T-cell memory formation after mild COVID-19. On the study more broadly: TCR clustering was largely donor specific.

Germline lookup yields CDR1 MNHEY and CDR2 SVGEGT. The CDR3 has 15 residues. The ends were cut back, 6 bases at V and 7 bases at J, with 18 bases in the middle. Barcoded TCR alpha and TCR beta cDNA libraries with UMIs came from 5'RACE using constant-segment primers. TCRdb re-called the 5' RACE reads with MiXCR, one entry per CDR3 protein. Here the sample spans about 350,000 distinct CDR3 sequences, around 15% being singletons. The study, taken as a whole, reports: Some SARS-CoV-2-responding clones were already detected in memory before infection.

The V call is TRBV6-2 or TRBV6-3, the J call TRBJ1-4, with D hard to call. Specimen: PBMCs or a T cell subset sorted from them (not recorded which). This clonotype was obtained from a man between 18 and 29 years old who had mild COVID-19 (a few samples of this study predate the infection). Cell type and time point are not known. The CDR3 reads CASSQRLGNIEKLFF. CDR3 DNA sequence: TGTGCCAGCAGCCAGCGACTGGGAAATATTGAAAAACTGTTTTTT.